Below are 10 T cell receptor beta chains sequenced from a single sample in a study of T cell changes during pregnancy in multiple sclerosis. Profiled with immunoSEQ multiplex PCR; TCRdb holds only in-frame clones, not every one. The table includes about 110,000 clones, 91% detected once. The input for sequencing was peripheral blood, taken before pregnancy. The receptors stem from a female donor with multiple sclerosis, enrolled in a pregnancy study.

The chain combines TRBV5-1 with TRBJ1-1; TRBD1 is a possible D gene (5 bases). In germline, CDR1 is SGHRS, CDR2 YFSETQ. The CDR3 contains 14 residues. V lost 1 base, J lost 3 bases, and 10 bases lay in between. CDR3 residues: CASSLRQGDTEAFF. The CDR3 coding sequence is TGCGCCAGCAGCTTGAGGCAGGGCGACACTGAAGCTTTCTTT.

V usage is TRBV5-6 and J usage is TRBJ2-1; the D gene is possibly TRBD1 (5 bases). V was pared by 4 bases and J by 4 bases, with 12 bases between. This CDR3 is built from 14 residues. From germline, CDR1 is SGHDT and CDR2 YYEEEE. This chain's CDR3 is CASSHNTGYNEQFF. The CDR3, as DNA: TGTGCCAGCAGCCACAATACAGGTTACAATGAGCAGTTCTTC.

This chain links TRBV6-5 with TRBJ2-3; TRBD2 aligns across 12 bases. The CDR3 length is 15 residues. Losses at the gene ends were 5 bases for V and 2 bases for J; bases not matched to a gene: 2. Germline V gives CDR1 MNHEY, CDR2 SVGAGI. The CDR3 loop reads CASSGLAGNTDTQYF. The CDR3 DNA follows: TGTGCCAGCAGTGGACTAGCGGGGAACACAGATACGCAGTATTTT.

The chain carries TRBV27 and TRBJ2-5, with 8 bases identical to TRBD2. J was trimmed by 4 bases and V by 5 bases; bases with no gene match: 9. From germline, CDR1 is MNHEY and CDR2 SMNVEV (reference sequence). This CDR3 spans 15 amino acids. For the CDR3, the DNA is TGTGCCAGCAGTCCTCAGTGGACTAGCTCAGAGACCCAGTACTTC. Residues: CASSPQWTSSETQYF.

This chain uses TRBV19 with TRBJ2-7, with D maybe TRBD2 (5 bases). Germline CDR1 LNHDA, CDR2 SQIVND (reference sequence). V was shortened by 4 bases and J by 2 bases, with 15 bases between the two germline ends. This CDR3 is built from 15 residues. CDR3: CASSTGGQVAYEQYF. DNA of the CDR3: TGTGCCAGTAGTACGGGCGGGCAGGTGGCCTACGAGCAGTACTTC. Together with reference TRBV19 and TRBJ2-7, the CDR3 gives the full variable domain: DGGITQSPKYLFRKEGQNVTLSCEQNLNHDAMYWYRQDPGQGLRLIYYSQIVNDFQKGDIAEGYSVSREKKESFPLTVTSAQKNPTAFYLCASSTGGQVAYEQYFGPGTRLTVT.

The J gene is TRBJ1-2, the V gene TRBV6-5, with TRBD1 identical over 7 bases. The V segment lost 6 bases and the J segment 2 bases; nucleotides outside the gene matches: 3. The CDR3 is 13 residues long. Looked up from germline, CDR1 is MNHEY and CDR2 is SVGAGI. CDR3 loop: CASRKTGNYGYTF. CDR3 sequence (DNA): TGTGCCAGCAGGAAGACAGGGAACTATGGCTACACCTTC.

The genes are TRBV11-2 and TRBJ2-7; D unresolved. V lost 1 base and J 5 bases, leaving 18 bases between the germline ends. The CDR3 length is 16 residues. Germline V gives CDR1 SGHAT, CDR2 FQNNGV. The CDR3: CASSLGGVYLGDEQYF. The CDR3 DNA reads as TGTGCCAGCAGCTTAGGCGGTGTTTACCTAGGCGACGAGCAGTACTTC. The whole variable domain, remainder taken from reference TRBV11-2 and TRBJ2-7, is EAGVAQSPRYKIIEKRQSVAFWCNPISGHATLYWYQQILGQGPKLLIQFQNNGVVDDSQLPKDRFSAERLKGVDSTLKIQPAKLEDSAVYLCASSLGGVYLGDEQYFGPGTRLTVT.

Notes on this clone: Mismatch with germline at one junction end may stem from a read error. The chain links TRBV6-6 to TRBJ1-1; 9 bases line up with TRBD1. The length of the CDR3 is 15 residues. CDR1 and CDR2 (germline): MNHNY, SVGAGI (reference sequence). CDR3 residues: CASTTTGTGNPEAFF. In DNA form, the CDR3 reads TGTGCCAGCACTACAACAGGGACAGGGAACCCTGAAGCTTTCTTT.

The count of this clone is one. The chain recombines TRBV10-3 with TRBJ1-3; 11 nucleotides match TRBD1. The CDR3 consists of 14 residues. Germline assignment: CDR1 ENHRY and CDR2 SYGVKD. V was pared by 10 bases and J by 5 bases, with 7 bases of the junction left unmatched. The CDR3 DNA reads as TGTGCCACTGGACAGGGGGCGCAGAGAAACACCATATATTTT. This sequence encodes CATGQGAQRNTIYF.

The J gene is TRBJ2-2, the V gene TRBV9; D is unclear. The V and J ends lost 0 bases and 4 bases respectively, with 13 bases between them. Germline V gene lookup returns CDR1 SGDLS and CDR2 YYNGEE. The CDR3 covers 16 residues. CDR3 nucleotides: TGTGCCAGCAGCGTAGCTGTAGATAGAGCCACCGGGGAGCTGTTTTTT. Encoded protein: CASSVAVDRATGELFF.